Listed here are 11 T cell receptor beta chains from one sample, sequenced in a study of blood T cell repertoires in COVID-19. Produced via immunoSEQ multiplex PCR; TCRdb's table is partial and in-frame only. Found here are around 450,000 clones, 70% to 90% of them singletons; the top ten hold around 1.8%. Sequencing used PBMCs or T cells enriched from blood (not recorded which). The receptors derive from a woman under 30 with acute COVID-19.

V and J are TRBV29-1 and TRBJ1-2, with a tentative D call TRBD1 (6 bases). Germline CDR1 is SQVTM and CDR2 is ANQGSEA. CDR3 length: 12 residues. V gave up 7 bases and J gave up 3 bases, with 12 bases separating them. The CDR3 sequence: CSASRGDYGYTF. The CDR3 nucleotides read TGCAGCGCCTCCAGGGGAGACTATGGCTACACCTTC.

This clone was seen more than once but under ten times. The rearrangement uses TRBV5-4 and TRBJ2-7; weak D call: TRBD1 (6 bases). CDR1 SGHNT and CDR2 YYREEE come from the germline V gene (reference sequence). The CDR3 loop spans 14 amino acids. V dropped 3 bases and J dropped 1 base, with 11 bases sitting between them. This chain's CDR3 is CASSWGTKSYEQYF. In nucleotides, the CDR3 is TGTGCCAGCAGCTGGGGGACAAAATCCTACGAGCAGTACTTC.

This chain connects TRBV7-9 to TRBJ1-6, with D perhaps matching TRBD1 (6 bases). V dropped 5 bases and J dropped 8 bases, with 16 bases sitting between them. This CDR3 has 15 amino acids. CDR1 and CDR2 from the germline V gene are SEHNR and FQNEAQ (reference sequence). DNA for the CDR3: TGTGCCAGCAGCCCAGGGGACATTCCTGATTCACCCCTCCACTTT. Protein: CASSPGDIPDSPLHF.

CDR3 in amino acids: CASSFRTSGSSWEQFF. The CDR3 nucleotides are TGTGCCAGCAGTTTCCGGACTAGCGGGAGTTCATGGGAGCAGTTCTTC. V gene TRBV13 combines with J gene TRBJ2-1, with 13 nucleotides matching TRBD2. CDR3 length equals 16 residues. The germline gives CDR1 PRHDT, CDR2 FYEKMQ (reference sequence). The ends lost 6 bases at V and 10 bases at J; junction bases unmatched: 12.

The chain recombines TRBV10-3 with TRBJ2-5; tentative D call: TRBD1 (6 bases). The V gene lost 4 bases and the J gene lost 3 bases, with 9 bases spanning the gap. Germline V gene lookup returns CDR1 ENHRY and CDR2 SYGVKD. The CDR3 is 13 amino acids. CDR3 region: CAISGGREETQYF. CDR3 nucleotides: TGTGCCATCAGTGGGGGGCGGGAAGAGACCCAGTACTTC.

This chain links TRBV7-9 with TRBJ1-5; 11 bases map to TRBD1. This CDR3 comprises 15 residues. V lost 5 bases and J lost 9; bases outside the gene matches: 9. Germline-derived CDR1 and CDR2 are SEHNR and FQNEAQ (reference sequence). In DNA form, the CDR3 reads TGTGCCAGCAGCGCCGGGACAGGGGGTTTGGGGCCCCAGCATTTT. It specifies CASSAGTGGLGPQHF.

The CDR3 DNA reads as TGCGCCAGCAGCCGTGAGCGGGATCCATACAATGAGCAGTTCTTC. Translated, it gives CASSRERDPYNEQFF. The chain couples TRBV4-3 to TRBJ2-1; TRBD2 aligns across 7 bases. Per the germline V gene, CDR1 is LGHNA and CDR2 is YSLEER. The CDR3 consists of 15 residues. V lost 4 bases and J lost 4; bases outside the gene matches: 7.

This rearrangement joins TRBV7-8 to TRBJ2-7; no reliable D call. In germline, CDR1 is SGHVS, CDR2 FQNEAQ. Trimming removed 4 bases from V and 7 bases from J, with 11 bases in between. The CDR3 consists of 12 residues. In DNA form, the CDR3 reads TGTGCCAGCAGCTCACGGTTACGGGAGCAGTACTTC. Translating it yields CASSSRLREQYF.

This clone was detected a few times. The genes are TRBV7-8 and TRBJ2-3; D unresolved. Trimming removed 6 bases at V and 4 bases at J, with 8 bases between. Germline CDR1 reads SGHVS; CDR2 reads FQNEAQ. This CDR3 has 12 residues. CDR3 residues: CASRSSADTQYF. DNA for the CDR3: TGTGCCAGCAGGTCCAGTGCAGATACGCAGTATTTT.

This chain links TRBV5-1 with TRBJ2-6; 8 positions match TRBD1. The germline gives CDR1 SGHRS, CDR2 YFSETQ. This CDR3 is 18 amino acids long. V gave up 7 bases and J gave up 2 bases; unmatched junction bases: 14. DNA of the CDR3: TGCGCCAGCTCCTTTATGACAGGGGATGTAGCTGGGGCCAACGTCCTGACTTTC. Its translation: CASSFMTGDVAGANVLTF. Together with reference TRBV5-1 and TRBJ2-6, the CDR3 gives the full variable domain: KAGVTQTPRYLIKTRGQQVTLSCSPISGHRSVSWYQQTPGQGLQFLFEYFSETQRNKGNFPGRFSGRQFSNSRSEMNVSTLELGDSALYLCASSFMTGDVAGANVLTFGAGSRLTVL.

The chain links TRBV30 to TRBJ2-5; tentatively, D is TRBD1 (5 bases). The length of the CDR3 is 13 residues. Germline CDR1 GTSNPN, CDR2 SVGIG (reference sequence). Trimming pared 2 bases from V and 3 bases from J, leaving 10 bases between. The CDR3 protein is CAWSTGRKETQYF. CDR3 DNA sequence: TGTGCCTGGAGTACAGGCCGAAAAGAGACCCAGTACTTC.